Following are 29 T cell receptor beta chains from one sample sequenced in a study of a mutant IDH1 vaccine in newly diagnosed glioma. These receptors are not linked to any known antigen. Stated time point: week 23, last vaccination. Vaccination comprised doses that each held 300 ug of mutant IDH1 20-mer peptide, plus topical imiquimod. Sequenced by immunoSEQ multiplex PCR; TCRdb stores in-frame clones only, minus some. Of approximately 60,000 clones detected, roughly 85% appear once; the ten largest clones hold approximately 3.8%. The material sequenced was PBMCs, taken from a glioma patient whose treatment included an IDH1 peptide vaccine. Receptor source: a man aged 25-45 years with glioma.

V usage is TRBV7-7 and J usage is TRBJ2-1; 12 bases are a match to TRBD2. From germline, CDR1 is SSHAT and CDR2 FNYEAQ (reference sequence). This CDR3 comprises 15 residues. The ends lost 1 base at V and 7 bases at J; junction bases unmatched: 2. CDR3 in amino acids: CASSLGLAGVNEQFF. In nucleotides, the CDR3 is TGTGCCAGCAGCTTAGGACTAGCGGGGGTGAATGAGCAGTTCTTC.

This rearrangement joins TRBV25-1 to TRBJ1-6; 7 bases align to TRBD1. CDR1 and CDR2 from the germline V gene are MGHDK and SYGVNS. With 6 bases clipped from V and 7 bases from J, the junction kept 3 bases outside the gene matches. CDR3 length equals 13 residues. The CDR3 sequence: CASRDRENSPLHF. The DNA of the CDR3 is TGTGCCAGCAGAGACAGGGAAAATTCACCCCTCCACTTT.

This clone was counted between two and nine times. This chain joins TRBV27 and TRBJ1-1; TRBD1 matches at 8 bases. Germline V gives CDR1 MNHEY, CDR2 SMNVEV (reference sequence). The V segment lost 4 bases and the J segment 9 bases; nucleotides outside the gene matches: 10. This CDR3 is built from 14 residues. The CDR3 region is CASSSPGTGRQAFF. CDR3 DNA: TGTGCCAGCAGTTCCCCGGGGACAGGCAGGCAAGCTTTCTTT.

The gene calls are TRBV2 and TRBJ1-5, with 8 bases aligning to TRBD1. Germline lookup yields CDR1 SNHLY and CDR2 FYNNEI. The V and J ends lost 6 bases and 6 bases, in that order; junction bases with no gene match: 10. This CDR3 region has 15 residues. The CDR3 bases are TGTGCCAGCAGCCCCGGGACAGGTTCGCGTCAGCCCCAGCATTTT. Protein: CASSPGTGSRQPQHF.

This clone has a handful of counts. V usage is TRBV6-6 and J usage is TRBJ1-1, with 7 bases lining up with TRBD1. The CDR3 has 14 amino acids. Trimming took 5 bases from V and 3 from J; bases not matched to a gene: 6. CDR1 is MNHNY and CDR2 is SVGAGI in the germline V gene (reference sequence). The CDR3: CASSRQGRDTEAFF. CDR3 bases: TGTGCCAGCAGTCGACAGGGACGGGACACTGAAGCTTTCTTT.

The chain recombines TRBV27 with TRBJ1-2; the D is unclear. Germline CDR1 and CDR2: MNHEY and SMNVEV (reference sequence). Trimming removed 5 bases at V and 2 bases at J, with 6 bases between. The CDR3 contains 12 residues. As DNA, the CDR3 is TGTGCCAGCAGTGACCGGAACTATGGCTACACCTTC. Translation gives CASSDRNYGYTF.

This clone was recorded a few times. The chain combines TRBV7-8 with TRBJ1-6; tentative D call: TRBD1 (6 bases). Germline V gives CDR1 SGHVS, CDR2 FQNEAQ. V lost 6 bases and J 12 bases, leaving 21 bases between the germline ends. The CDR3 sequence is 15 residues long. The CDR3 loop reads CASSLRTGAGRPLHF. CDR3 nucleotides: TGTGCCAGCAGTCTTCGTACGGGGGCGGGGAGACCCCTCCACTTT. Together with reference TRBV7-8 and TRBJ1-6, the CDR3 gives the full variable domain: GAGVSQSPRYKVAKRGQDVALRCDPISGHVSLFWYQQALGQGPEFLTYFQNEAQLDKSGLPSDRFFAERPEGSVSTLKIQRTQQEDSAVYLCASSLRTGAGRPLHFGNGTRLTVT.

The V gene is TRBV6-5, the J gene TRBJ1-2; a possible D gene is TRBD1 (5 bases). The CDR3 consists of 13 residues. V was pared by 8 bases and J by 8 bases, with 18 bases between. Germline CDR1 is MNHEY and CDR2 is SVGAGI. The CDR3 protein is CASGAASSRGYTF. In DNA, the CDR3 is TGTGCCAGCGGGGCGGCATCATCGAGAGGCTACACCTTC.

The chain joins TRBV28 to TRBJ1-1, with D uncertain. The germline V and J ends were trimmed by 2 bases and 8 bases, with 12 bases remaining between them. CDR1 and CDR2 from the germline V gene are MDHEN and SYDVKM. The CDR3 is 13 amino acids. DNA for the CDR3: TGTGCCAGCAGTTTAGACGTAGGCGTGGAAGCTTTCTTT. This encodes CASSLDVGVEAFF.

This chain links TRBV7-9 with TRBJ2-3, with D perhaps TRBD1 (5 bases). This CDR3 comprises 15 residues. V was clipped by 6 bases and J by 2 bases, with 15 bases between them. CDR1 SEHNR and CDR2 FQNEAQ come from the germline V gene (reference sequence). This CDR3 is CASRVAGPFTDTQYF. In nucleotides, the CDR3 is TGTGCCAGCAGGGTGGCAGGGCCTTTCACAGATACGCAGTATTTT.

This clone was seen a single time. The V gene is TRBV13, the J gene TRBJ2-7, with TRBD1 matching over 9 bases. CDR1 is PRHDT and CDR2 is FYEKMQ in the germline V gene (reference sequence). This CDR3 is built from 17 residues. V lost 1 base, J lost 3 bases, and 10 bases stayed unmatched. In DNA, the CDR3 is TGTGCCAGCAGCTTAGTACGAAACGGACAGGGGATCTACGAGCAGTACTTC. Translating it yields CASSLVRNGQGIYEQYF.

The rearrangement uses TRBV29-1 and TRBJ1-1; tentative D call: TRBD1 (6 bases). Between the trimmed V and J ends, which lost 5 bases and 4 bases, there was a span of 8 bases. CDR3 length: 11 residues. The V gene's germline CDR1 is SQVTM and CDR2 ANQGSEA. The CDR3: CSVIGGTEAFF. Written as DNA, the CDR3 is TGCAGCGTTATAGGGGGCACTGAAGCTTTCTTT.

The chain's CDR3 is CASSLFAGGETQYF. The CDR3 DNA is TGTGCCAGCAGCCTTTTTGCCGGGGGAGAGACCCAGTACTTC. The V gene is TRBV4-2, the J gene TRBJ2-5; D is perhaps TRBD2 (6 bases). V was trimmed by 4 bases and J by 4 bases, leaving 13 bases between them. The germline gives CDR1 LGHNA, CDR2 YNFKEQ. The CDR3 length is 14 residues.

The chain couples TRBV19 to TRBJ1-2, with D perhaps TRBD1 (5 bases). Germline CDR1 LNHDA, CDR2 SQIVND (reference sequence). V shed 6 bases and J shed 2 bases, with 19 bases lying between them. This CDR3 has 16 residues. The CDR3 reads CASSPLGRGGNYGYTF. The CDR3 DNA reads as TGTGCCAGTAGCCCCCTAGGGAGGGGCGGGAACTATGGCTACACCTTC.

The chain uses TRBV4-2 and TRBJ2-6, with D maybe TRBD1 (5 bases). The CDR3 spans 16 residues. The V and J ends lost 0 bases and 0 bases respectively, with 6 bases between them. The germline V gene has CDR1 LGHNA and CDR2 YNFKEQ. The CDR3 sequence is CASSQEDSSGANVLTF. CDR3 bases: TGTGCCAGCAGCCAAGAAGACAGCTCTGGGGCCAACGTCCTGACTTTC.

The chain recombines TRBV6-6 with TRBJ1-3; the D gene is possibly TRBD1 (6 bases). The CDR3 is 16 residues long. V gave up 6 bases and J gave up 0 bases, with 15 bases separating them. Germline lookup yields CDR1 MNHNY and CDR2 SVGAGI (reference sequence). The CDR3, as DNA: TGTGCCAGCAGACACACCAACAGGGACTCTGGAAACACCATATATTTT. Its protein is CASRHTNRDSGNTIYF.

The V and J genes are TRBV2 and TRBJ2-7; TRBD1 aligns across 9 bases. This CDR3 contains 16 residues. Germline lookup yields CDR1 SNHLY and CDR2 FYNNEI. V was clipped by 5 bases and J by 1 base; unmatched bases: 9. The CDR3 DNA reads TGTGCCAGCAGTCCACGAGGGGACAGGGTATCCTACGAGCAGTACTTC. Translated: CASSPRGDRVSYEQYF.

This chain connects TRBV5-5 to TRBJ1-1; TRBD1 matches 9 bases. V shed 3 bases, J shed 0 bases, and the junction held 9 bases outside the gene matches. Germline CDR1 is SGHKS and CDR2 is YYEKEE (reference sequence). This CDR3 is 17 amino acids long. The CDR3 DNA sequence: TGTGCCAGCAGCTCCTCCGGGACAGGGATCATGAACACTGAAGCTTTCTTT. It is translated as CASSSSGTGIMNTEAFF.

The CDR3: CASSSNWDTQYF. The CDR3 DNA sequence: TGTGCCAGCAGTTCCAATTGGGATACGCAGTATTTT. The chain carries TRBV27 and TRBJ2-3; no clear D. The CDR3 consists of 12 residues. Looked up from germline, CDR1 is MNHEY and CDR2 is SMNVEV (reference sequence). V was pared by 4 bases and J by 6 bases, with 8 bases between.

The chain joins TRBV5-4 to TRBJ2-4; maybe TRBD2 (6 bases). The ends were cut back, 7 bases at V and 0 bases at J, with 11 bases in the middle. Germline V gene sequence: CDR1 SGHNT, CDR2 YYREEE (reference sequence). This CDR3 has 14 amino acids. The CDR3, as DNA: TGTGCCAGCCGGGAGACTTTAGCCAAAAACATTCAGTACTTC. It translates to CASRETLAKNIQYF.

V and J are TRBV6-5 and TRBJ2-5, with D hard to call. CDR3 length: 13 residues. The V gene lost 8 bases and the J gene lost 2 bases, with 12 bases spanning the gap. Germline V lookup: CDR1 MNHEY, CDR2 SVGAGI. DNA for the CDR3: TGTGCCAGCCGACCCGGTGGACAAGAGACCCAGTACTTC. As protein: CASRPGGQETQYF.

The chain joins TRBV2 to TRBJ2-3, with 7 bases aligning to TRBD1. This CDR3 has 14 amino acids. The germline V gene encodes CDR1 SNHLY and CDR2 FYNNEI. The trim removed 7 bases at V and 2 bases at J, leaving 6 bases unmatched. CDR3 bases: TGTGCCAGCACCCGGACAGGATCCACAGATACGCAGTATTTT. This translates into CASTRTGSTDTQYF.

The chain couples TRBV7-2 to TRBJ1-5; D ambiguous. Trimming left V 1 base short and J 0 bases short, with 16 bases between. The CDR3 sequence is 18 residues long. Germline CDR1 and CDR2: SGHTA and FQGNSA. CDR3 residues: CASSLVSLFRYSNQPQHF. The CDR3, as DNA: TGTGCCAGCAGCTTAGTCTCTCTTTTCAGGTATAGCAATCAGCCCCAGCATTTT.

The V and J genes are TRBV14 and TRBJ2-1, with D possibly matching TRBD1 (8 bases). V was clipped by 4 bases and J by 15 bases, with 25 bases between them. This CDR3 region has 15 residues. CDR1 is SGHDN and CDR2 is FVKESK in the germline V gene. CDR3 sequence: CASSLRSLQGGYPFF. The CDR3 bases are TGTGCCAGCAGCCTTCGTAGTCTACAGGGGGGGTACCCGTTCTTC.

CDR3 in amino acids: CATPRGGGQETQYF. CDR3 nucleotides: TGTGCCACCCCGCGAGGGGGAGGACAAGAGACCCAGTACTTC. J is TRBJ2-5 and V is TRBV6-6, with D perhaps being TRBD1 or TRBD2 (6 bases each). Germline-derived CDR1 and CDR2 are MNHNY and SVGAGI (reference sequence). The ends were cut back, 10 bases at V and 2 bases at J, with 17 bases in the middle. The CDR3 has 14 residues.

The chain is built from TRBV29-1 and TRBJ2-7; unclear D gene. V lost 4 bases, J lost 2 bases, and 15 bases lay in between. The CDR3 covers 14 residues. Germline assignment: CDR1 SQVTM and CDR2 ANQGSEA. The CDR3 DNA is TGCAGCGTTGTCAGGTCGGAGAAAGCCTACGAGCAGTACTTC. It specifies CSVVRSEKAYEQYF.

This chain connects TRBV7-2 to TRBJ1-1; D unresolved. The germline V and J ends were trimmed by 0 bases and 2 bases, with 7 bases remaining between them. The CDR3 contains 14 residues. The germline gives CDR1 SGHTA, CDR2 FQGNSA. CDR3 protein: CASSLAISNTEAFF. The CDR3 DNA reads TGTGCCAGCAGCTTAGCGATTAGTAACACTGAAGCTTTCTTT.

The rearrangement joins TRBV9 to TRBJ1-2, with D perhaps matching TRBD1 (6 bases). Germline CDR1 is SGDLS and CDR2 is YYNGEE. Deletions cut 2 bases from V and 2 bases from J, with 7 bases between. The CDR3 spans 13 residues. CDR3 region: CASSVGQNYGYTF. CDR3 nucleotide sequence: TGTGCCAGCAGCGTCGGACAGAACTATGGCTACACCTTC.

V gene TRBV6-5 combines with J gene TRBJ2-7; D is perhaps TRBD1 or TRBD2 (5 bases each). The CDR3 totals 16 residues. Deletions cut 0 bases from V and 7 bases from J, with 19 bases between. Germline V gene lookup returns CDR1 MNHEY and CDR2 SVGAGI. The CDR3 here is CASSYSPGTSLGEQYF. In DNA form, the CDR3 reads TGTGCCAGCAGTTACTCGCCCGGGACGTCCTTAGGGGAGCAGTACTTC.